The T cell receptor beta chain described here comes from a study of blood T cells in healthy people across ages. Germline V gives CDR1 SEHNR, CDR2 FQNEAQ (reference sequence). The CDR3 is 14 residues long. V dropped 6 bases and J dropped 0 bases, with 11 bases sitting between them. Then a second PCR, running roughly 6 to 12 cycles, was carried out with a sample-barcoded 5' primer and a J-beta primer mix. MiXCR was run by TCRdb on the 5' RACE reads, yielding one entry per CDR3 protein. The repertoire consists of roughly 2 million distinct CDR3 sequences, with 49% occurring once and the leading ten covering approximately 2.1%.

Specimen: blood. The V call is TRBV7-9, the J call TRBJ1-2; D is undetermined. This receptor was identified in a woman aged 40 to 50 in good health. The CDR3 loop is CASRPLTANYGYTF. The DNA of the CDR3 is TGTGCCAGCAGACCCTTGACCGCTAACTATGGCTACACCTTC.